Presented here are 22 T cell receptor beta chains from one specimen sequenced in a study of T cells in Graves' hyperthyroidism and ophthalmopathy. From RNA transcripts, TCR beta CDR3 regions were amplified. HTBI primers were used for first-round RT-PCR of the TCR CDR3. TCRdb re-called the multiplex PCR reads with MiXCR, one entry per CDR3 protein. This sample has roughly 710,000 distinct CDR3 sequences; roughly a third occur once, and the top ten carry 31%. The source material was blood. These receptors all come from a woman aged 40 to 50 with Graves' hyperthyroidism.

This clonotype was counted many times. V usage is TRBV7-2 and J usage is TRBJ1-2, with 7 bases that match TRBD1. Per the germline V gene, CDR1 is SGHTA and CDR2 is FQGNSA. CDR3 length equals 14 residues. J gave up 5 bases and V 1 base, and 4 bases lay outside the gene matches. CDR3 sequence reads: CASSLDDRVYGYTF. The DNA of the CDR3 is TGTGCCAGCAGCTTAGACGACAGGGTTTATGGCTACACCTTC.

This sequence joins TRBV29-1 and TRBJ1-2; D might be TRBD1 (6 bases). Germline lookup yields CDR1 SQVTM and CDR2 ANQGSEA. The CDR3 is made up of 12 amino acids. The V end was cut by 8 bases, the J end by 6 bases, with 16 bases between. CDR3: CSLGGDTNGYTF. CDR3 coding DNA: TGCAGCTTAGGGGGGGACACCAATGGCTACACCTTC.

The CDR3 protein is CASSPGAAISGNTIYF. The CDR3 DNA is TGCGCCAGCAGCCCCGGGGCCGCCATCTCTGGAAACACCATATATTTT. The rearrangement links TRBV4-3 to TRBJ1-3; D might be TRBD1 (5 bases). This CDR3 comprises 16 residues. CDR1 is LGHNA, CDR2 YSLEER, per germline. V was cut by 4 bases and J by 0 bases, with 13 bases left in between.

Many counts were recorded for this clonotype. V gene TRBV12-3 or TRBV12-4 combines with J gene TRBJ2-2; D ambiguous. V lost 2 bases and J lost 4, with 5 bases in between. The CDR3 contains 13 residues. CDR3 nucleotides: TGTGCCAGCAGTTTACGTGTCACCGGGGAGCTGTTTTTT. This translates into CASSLRVTGELFF.

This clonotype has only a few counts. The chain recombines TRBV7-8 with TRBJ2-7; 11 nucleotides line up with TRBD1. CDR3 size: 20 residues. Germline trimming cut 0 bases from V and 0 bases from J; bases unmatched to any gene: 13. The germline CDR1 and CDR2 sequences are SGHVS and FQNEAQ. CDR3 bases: TGTGCCAGCAGCTTAGCGGGAGGGGACAGGGGGAGTAGACACTCCTACGAGCAGTACTTC. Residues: CASSLAGGDRGSRHSYEQYF.

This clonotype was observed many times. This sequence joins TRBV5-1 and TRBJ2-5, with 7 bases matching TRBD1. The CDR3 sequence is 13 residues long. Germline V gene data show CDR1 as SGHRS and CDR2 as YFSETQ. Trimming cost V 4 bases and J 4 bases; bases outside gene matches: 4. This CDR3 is CASSPQGRETQYF. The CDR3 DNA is TGCGCCAGCAGCCCACAGGGGCGAGAGACCCAGTACTTC. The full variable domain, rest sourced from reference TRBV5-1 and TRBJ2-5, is KAGVTQTPRYLIKTRGQQVTLSCSPISGHRSVSWYQQTPGQGLQFLFEYFSETQRNKGNFPGRFSGRQFSNSRSEMNVSTLELGDSALYLCASSPQGRETQYFGPGTRLLVL.

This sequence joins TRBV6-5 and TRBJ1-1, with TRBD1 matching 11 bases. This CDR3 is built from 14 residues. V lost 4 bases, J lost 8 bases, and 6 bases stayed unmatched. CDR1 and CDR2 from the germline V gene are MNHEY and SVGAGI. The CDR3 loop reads CASSLVWDRGEAFF. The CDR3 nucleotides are TGTGCCAGCAGTTTAGTTTGGGACAGGGGGGAAGCTTTCTTT.

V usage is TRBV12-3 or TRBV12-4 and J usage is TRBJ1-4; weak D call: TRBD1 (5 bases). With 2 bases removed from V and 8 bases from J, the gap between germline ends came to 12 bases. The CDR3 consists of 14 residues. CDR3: CASSLQPGREKLFF. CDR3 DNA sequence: TGTGCCAGCAGTTTACAGCCGGGGCGCGAAAAACTGTTTTTT.

This CDR3 is CSVGTGPQPQHF. CDR3 coding DNA: TGCAGCGTGGGGACAGGGCCTCAGCCCCAGCATTTT. The gene calls are TRBV29-1 and TRBJ1-5, with 9 bases matching TRBD1. Looked up from germline, CDR1 is SQVTM and CDR2 is ANQGSEA. The J segment lost 6 bases and the V segment lost 6 bases, leaving 3 bases of the junction unmatched. The CDR3 sequence is 12 residues long.

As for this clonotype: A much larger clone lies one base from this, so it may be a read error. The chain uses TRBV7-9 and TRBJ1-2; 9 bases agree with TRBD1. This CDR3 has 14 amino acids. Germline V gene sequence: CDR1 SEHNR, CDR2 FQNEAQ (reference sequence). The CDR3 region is CASSSPGQGYAYTF. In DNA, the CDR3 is TGTGCCAGCAGCTCACCGGGACAGGGCTATGCCTACACCTTC.

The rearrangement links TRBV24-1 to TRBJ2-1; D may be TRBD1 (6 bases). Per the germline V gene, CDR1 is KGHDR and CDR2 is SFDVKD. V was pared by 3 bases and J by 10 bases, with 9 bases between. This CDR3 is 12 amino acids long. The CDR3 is CATSDTGQEQFF. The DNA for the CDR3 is TGTGCCACCAGTGATACCGGACAGGAGCAGTTCTTC.

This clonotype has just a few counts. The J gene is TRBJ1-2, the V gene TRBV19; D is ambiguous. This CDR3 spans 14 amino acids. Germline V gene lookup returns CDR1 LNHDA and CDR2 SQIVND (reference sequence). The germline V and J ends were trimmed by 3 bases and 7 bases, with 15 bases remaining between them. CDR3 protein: CASSIPDARGGYTF. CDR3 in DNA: TGTGCCAGTAGTATCCCGGATGCCCGTGGTGGCTACACCTTC.

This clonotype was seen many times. The CDR3 DNA is TGTGCCAGCAGTACACAGGGATACGGCTCCTACGAGCAGTACTTC. It is translated as CASSTQGYGSYEQYF. This chain links TRBV12-3 or TRBV12-4 with TRBJ2-7; TRBD1 might be the D (6 bases). Trimming shortened V by 5 bases and J by 0 bases, and 14 bases separated the two germline ends. The CDR3 loop spans 15 amino acids.

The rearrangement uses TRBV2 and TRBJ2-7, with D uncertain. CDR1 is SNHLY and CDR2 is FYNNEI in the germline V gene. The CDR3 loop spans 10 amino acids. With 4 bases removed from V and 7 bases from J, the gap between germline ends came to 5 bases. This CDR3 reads CASSVLEQYF. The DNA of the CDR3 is TGTGCCAGCAGTGTCCTGGAGCAGTACTTC.

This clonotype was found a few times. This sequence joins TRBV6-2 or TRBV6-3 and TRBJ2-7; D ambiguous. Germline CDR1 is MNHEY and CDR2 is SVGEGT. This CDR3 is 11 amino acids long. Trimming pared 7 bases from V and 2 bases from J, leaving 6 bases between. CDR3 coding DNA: TGTGCCAGCACTACGACCTACGAGCAGTACTTC. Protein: CASTTTYEQYF.

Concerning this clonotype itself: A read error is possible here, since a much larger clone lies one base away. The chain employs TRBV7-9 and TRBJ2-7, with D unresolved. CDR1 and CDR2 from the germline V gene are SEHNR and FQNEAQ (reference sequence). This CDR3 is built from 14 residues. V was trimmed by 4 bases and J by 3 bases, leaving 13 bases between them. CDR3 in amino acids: CASSSTPLNYEQYF. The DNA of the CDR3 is TGTGCCAGCAGCTCAACCCCCCTAAACTACGAGCAGTACTTC.

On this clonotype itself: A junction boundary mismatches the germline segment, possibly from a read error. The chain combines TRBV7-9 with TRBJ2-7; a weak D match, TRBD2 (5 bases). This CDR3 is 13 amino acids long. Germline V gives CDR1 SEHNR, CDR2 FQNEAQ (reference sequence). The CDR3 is CASSGLASYEQHF. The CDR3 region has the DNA TGCGCCAGCAGCGGACTGGCTTCCTACGAGCAGCACTTC.

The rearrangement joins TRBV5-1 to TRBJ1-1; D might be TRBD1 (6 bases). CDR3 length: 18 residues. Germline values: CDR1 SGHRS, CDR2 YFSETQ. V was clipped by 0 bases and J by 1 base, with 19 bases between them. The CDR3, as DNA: TGCGCCAGCAGCTTGGCCGACCCACGGGGGCTGGGGAACACTGAAGCTTTCTTT. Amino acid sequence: CASSLADPRGLGNTEAFF.

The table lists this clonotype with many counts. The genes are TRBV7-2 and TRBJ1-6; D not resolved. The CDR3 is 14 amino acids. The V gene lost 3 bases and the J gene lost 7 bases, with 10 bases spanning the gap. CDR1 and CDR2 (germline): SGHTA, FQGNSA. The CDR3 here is CASSFGSINSPLHF. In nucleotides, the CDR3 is TGTGCCAGCAGCTTCGGCAGTATCAATTCACCCCTCCACTTT.

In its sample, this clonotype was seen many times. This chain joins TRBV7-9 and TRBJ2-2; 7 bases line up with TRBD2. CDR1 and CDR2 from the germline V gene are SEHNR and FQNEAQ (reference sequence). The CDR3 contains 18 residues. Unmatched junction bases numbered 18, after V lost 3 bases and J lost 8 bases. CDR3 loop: CASSLTLTSIFGIGELFF. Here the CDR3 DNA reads TGTGCCAGCAGCTTGACCCTGACTAGCATCTTCGGAATAGGGGAGCTGTTTTTT.

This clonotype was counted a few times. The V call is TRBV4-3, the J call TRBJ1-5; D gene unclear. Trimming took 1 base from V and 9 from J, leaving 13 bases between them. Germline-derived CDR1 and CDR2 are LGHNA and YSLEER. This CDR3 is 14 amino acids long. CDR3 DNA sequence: TGCGCCAGCAGCCAAGGCCGATCTTGGGGGCCCCAGCATTTT. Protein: CASSQGRSWGPQHF.

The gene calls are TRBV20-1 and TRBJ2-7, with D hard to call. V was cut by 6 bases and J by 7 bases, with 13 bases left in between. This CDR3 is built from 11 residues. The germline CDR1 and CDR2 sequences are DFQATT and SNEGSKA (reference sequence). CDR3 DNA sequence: TGCAGTGCGGACGAGATGGGAGAGCAGTACTTC. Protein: CSADEMGEQYF.